This T cell receptor (beta chain) was observed in a study of blood T cell repertoires in COVID-19 (TCRdb year 2020). About the full investigation: Samples from collaborators originated in the United States, Italy and Spain and spanned both the acute and convalescent phases of COVID-19. Where HLA class I and class II types were available, the types were taken from metadata supplied by the sample provider, not from assay-based typing. Subjects who had been exposed to COVID-19, were actively infected with it, or had recovered from it provided the deeply sampled blood TCRbeta repertoires that made up the dataset. A freely available public database, intended as a resource for researchers studying the immune response to SARS-CoV-2, is where the repertoires were released. Nearly every sample came with metadata listing a de-identified subject ID, COVID-19 status, age in years and sex. The samples were drawn from the first 160 participants of the ongoing ImmuneRACE study and from 1,200 or so subjects provided by 6 global collaborators. The material from the prospective study consisted of cDNA or gDNA derived from T cells, B-cell-depleted T cells, or PBMCs.

TCRbeta CDR3 regions were amplified from genomic DNA using the immunoSEQ Assay, a bias-controlled multiplex PCR. Per the original workflow: The number of nucleated cells in each sample was estimated from the amplification of reference gene primers within the assay. To quantify the absolute abundance of each unique TCRbeta CDR3 rearrangement, sequence reads were collapsed and filtered. For each sample, productive Simpson clonality was calculated as the square root of Simpson's diversity index across productive rearrangements. In its TCRdb copy, this immuneACCESS table keeps in-frame sequences only and misses some clones. Where compared with another copy, unresolved V genes explain less than half of these, and the others have no known cause. D and trimming were read from the DNA, whereas the V and J calls and clone size are those reported in that table. The sample table lists about 170,000 clones, roughly 84% of them with a count of one. 11% of the sample is taken by the ten largest.

Trimmed from V: 3 bases; trimmed from J: 5 bases; junction bases lacking a gene match: 3. The CDR3 measures 13 amino acids from cysteine to phenylalanine. Kept here is only the CDR3 DNA, which spans 39 bases and is read in frame from base 1. The germline V gene (reference sequence) yields LNHDA for CDR1 and SQIVND for CDR2. Comment on this clone: Its antigen is still unknown. Per-base quality was not reported, and no clone a single base away is much larger than it.

Overall study results and their limits: The amount of clinical and demographic metadata varied by source and participant and was provided uncurated.

Collaborating institutions collected whole blood in K2EDTA tubes following their own protocols. For TCRbeta analysis, collaborator samples were shipped as frozen whole blood, as isolated PBMCs, or as DNA extracted from either sample type. The receptor chain draws on TRBV19 and TRBJ2-5; 7 bases in the junction line up with TRBD2. The clonotype was recovered from a man between 65 and 80 years old with active or convalescent COVID-19. Sequencing was performed on peripheral blood. The CDR3 is CASSIGSGETQYF. The nucleotides are TGTGCCAGTAGTATTGGTAGCGGGGAGACCCAGTACTTC.